These 12 T cell receptor beta chains were sequenced from one sample in a study of monozygotic twins with inflammatory bowel disease. TCRdb reprocessed the 5' RACE reads, keeping one entry per CDR3 protein, no DNA. In all, the sample yields around 410,000 distinct CDR3 sequences. The material sequenced was blood. These receptors came from a human donor with ulcerative colitis or Crohn's disease, or a healthy co-twin of an affected twin (not recorded which).

This chain joins TRBV3-1 and TRBJ2-3; the D call from TCRdb, TRBD1, cannot be confirmed without DNA. There are 18 residues in the CDR3. Germline lookup yields CDR1 LGHDT and CDR2 YNNKEL (reference sequence). The CDR3 spells CASSQGVGRGTSTDTQYF.

This chain links TRBV6-5 with TRBJ1-2; there is no DNA to check the TCRdb D call of TRBD1. The CDR3 extends over 15 amino acids. The germline gives CDR1 MNHEY, CDR2 SVGAGI. This CDR3 is CASSYEGGGDYGYTF.

The chain couples TRBV7-9 to TRBJ2-3; TCRdb names TRBD1, which stays unverified in the absence of DNA. This CDR3 is built from 15 residues. The germline V gene encodes CDR1 SEHNR and CDR2 FQNEAQ (reference sequence). The CDR3 here is CASSLDRMSTDTQYF.

The chain links TRBV10-3 to TRBJ1-4. Germline loops: CDR1 ENHRY, CDR2 SYGVKD. The CDR3 has 14 residues. CDR3 sequence reads: CAISEGATNEKLFF.

This chain connects TRBV20-1 to TRBJ2-1; TCRdb gives TRBD2 as the D gene, but with no DNA this cannot be confirmed. The CDR3 has 13 residues. Germline V CDR1 and CDR2: DFQATT, SNEGSKA (reference sequence). The chain's CDR3 is CSAGGLAGNEQFF.

The rearrangement joins TRBV12-3 or TRBV12-4 to TRBJ1-1; the D gene TCRdb calls, TRBD1, cannot be checked with no DNA. The CDR3 spans 14 residues. This CDR3 is CASSMSGDNTEAFF.

The rearrangement joins TRBV19 to TRBJ2-1; as DNA is missing, the TRBD1 call by TCRdb cannot be tested. The CDR3 is 15 residues long. Looked up from germline, CDR1 is LNHDA and CDR2 is SQIVND (reference sequence). CDR3 region: CASSPWDSSRDEQFF.

The V and J genes are TRBV12-3 or TRBV12-4 and TRBJ2-2; the D call from TCRdb, TRBD2, cannot be confirmed without DNA. This CDR3 spans 15 amino acids. The CDR3 here is CASSWGGVSTGELFF.

CDR3 residues: CASSYRDFSYNEQFF. The chain uses TRBV7-8 and TRBJ2-1; TCRdb calls TRBD2, which cannot be checked without DNA. Germline V gene lookup returns CDR1 SGHVS and CDR2 FQNEAQ. The CDR3 contains 15 residues.

V is TRBV6-5 and J is TRBJ2-2. Germline lookup yields CDR1 MNHEY and CDR2 SVGAGI. There are 15 residues in the CDR3. The CDR3 sequence: CASSYSRFYTGELFF.

The chain carries TRBV5-4 and TRBJ2-7; TCRdb lists TRBD1, though no DNA is available to test this call. This CDR3 comprises 14 residues. Germline CDR1 SGHNT, CDR2 YYREEE (reference sequence). The CDR3 protein is CASSPGPTSNEQYF.

The V gene is TRBV15, the J gene TRBJ2-3; the TCRdb call, TRBD1, lacks DNA for checking. The CDR3 runs 14 residues. CDR1 is LNHNV and CDR2 is YYDKDF in the germline V gene (reference sequence). CDR3 sequence: CATRRTVLTDTQYF.